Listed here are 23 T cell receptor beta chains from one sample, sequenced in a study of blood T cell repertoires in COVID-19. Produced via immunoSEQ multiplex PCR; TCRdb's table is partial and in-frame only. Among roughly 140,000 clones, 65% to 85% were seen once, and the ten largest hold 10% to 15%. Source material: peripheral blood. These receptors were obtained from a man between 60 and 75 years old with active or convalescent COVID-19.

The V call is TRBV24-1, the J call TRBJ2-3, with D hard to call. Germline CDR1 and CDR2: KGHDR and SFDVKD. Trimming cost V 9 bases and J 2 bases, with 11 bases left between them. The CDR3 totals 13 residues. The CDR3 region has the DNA TGTGCCACCGGTAGGCAGGACACAGATACGCAGTATTTT. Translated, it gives CATGRQDTDTQYF.

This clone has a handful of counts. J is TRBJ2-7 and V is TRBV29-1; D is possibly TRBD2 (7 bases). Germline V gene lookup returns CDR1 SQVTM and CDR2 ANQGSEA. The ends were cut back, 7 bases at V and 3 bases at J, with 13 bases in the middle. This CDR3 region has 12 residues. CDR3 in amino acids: CSARGGGYEQYF. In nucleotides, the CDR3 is TGCAGCGCCCGGGGAGGGGGCTACGAGCAGTACTTC.

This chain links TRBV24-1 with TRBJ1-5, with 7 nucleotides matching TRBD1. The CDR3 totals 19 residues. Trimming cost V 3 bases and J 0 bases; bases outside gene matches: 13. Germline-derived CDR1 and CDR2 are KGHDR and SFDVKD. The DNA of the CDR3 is TGTGCCACCAGTGATCCGACTTTGGTCGGGACAGATAGCAATCAGCCCCAGCATTTT. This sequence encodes CATSDPTLVGTDSNQPQHF.

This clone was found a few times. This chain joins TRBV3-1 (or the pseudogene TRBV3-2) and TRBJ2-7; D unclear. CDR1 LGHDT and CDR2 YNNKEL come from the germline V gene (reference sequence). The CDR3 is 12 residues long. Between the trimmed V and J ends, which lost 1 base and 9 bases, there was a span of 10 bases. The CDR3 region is CASSQGLDSQYF. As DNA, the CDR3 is TGTGCCAGCAGCCAAGGGCTAGATTCGCAGTACTTC.

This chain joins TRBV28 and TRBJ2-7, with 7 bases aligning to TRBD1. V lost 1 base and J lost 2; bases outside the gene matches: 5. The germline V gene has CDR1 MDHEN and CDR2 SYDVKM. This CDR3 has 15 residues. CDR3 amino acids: CASSLLVGTAYEQYF. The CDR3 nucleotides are TGTGCCAGCAGTTTATTGGTGGGGACAGCCTACGAGCAGTACTTC.

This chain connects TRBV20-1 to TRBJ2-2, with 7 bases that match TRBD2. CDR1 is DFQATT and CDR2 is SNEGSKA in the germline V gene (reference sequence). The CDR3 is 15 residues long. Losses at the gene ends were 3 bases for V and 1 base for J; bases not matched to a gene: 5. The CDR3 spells CSASGRVKNTGELFF. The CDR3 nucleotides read TGCAGTGCTAGTGGGAGGGTCAAGAACACCGGGGAGCTGTTTTTT.

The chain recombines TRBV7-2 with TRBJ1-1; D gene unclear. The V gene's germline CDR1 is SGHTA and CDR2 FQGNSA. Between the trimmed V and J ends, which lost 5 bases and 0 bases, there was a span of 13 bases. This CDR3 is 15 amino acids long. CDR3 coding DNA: TGTGCCAGCAGCCCCGAACCGGGAATGAACACTGAAGCTTTCTTT. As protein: CASSPEPGMNTEAFF.

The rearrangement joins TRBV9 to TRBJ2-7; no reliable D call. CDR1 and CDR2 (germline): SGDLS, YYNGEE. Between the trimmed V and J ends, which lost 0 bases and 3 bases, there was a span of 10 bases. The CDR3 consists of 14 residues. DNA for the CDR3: TGTGCCAGCAGCGTAGGTCCCAGAAACTACGAGCAGTACTTC. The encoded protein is CASSVGPRNYEQYF.

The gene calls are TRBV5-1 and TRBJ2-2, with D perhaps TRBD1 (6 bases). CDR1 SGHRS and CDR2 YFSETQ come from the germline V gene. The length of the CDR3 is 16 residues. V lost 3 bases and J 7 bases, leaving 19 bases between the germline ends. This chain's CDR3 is CASSWEPGQWGGELFF. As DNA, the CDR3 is TGCGCCAGCAGCTGGGAACCGGGACAATGGGGCGGGGAGCTGTTTTTT.

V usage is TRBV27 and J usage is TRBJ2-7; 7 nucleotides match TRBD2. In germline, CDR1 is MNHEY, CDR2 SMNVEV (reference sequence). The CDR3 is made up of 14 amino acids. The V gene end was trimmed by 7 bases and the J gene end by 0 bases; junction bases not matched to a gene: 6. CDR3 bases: TGTGCCAGCACCCCAGCGGGGACCTCCTACGAGCAGTACTTC. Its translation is CASTPAGTSYEQYF.

The CDR3: CASSPRQGWYEQYF. The CDR3 coding sequence is TGTGCCAGCAGCCCGAGACAGGGATGGTACGAGCAGTACTTC. This rearrangement joins TRBV11-3 to TRBJ2-7, with TRBD1 identical over 7 bases. Germline CDR1 and CDR2: SGHNT and YENEEA. J lost 4 bases, V lost 5 bases, and 8 bases had no gene match. This CDR3 comprises 14 residues.

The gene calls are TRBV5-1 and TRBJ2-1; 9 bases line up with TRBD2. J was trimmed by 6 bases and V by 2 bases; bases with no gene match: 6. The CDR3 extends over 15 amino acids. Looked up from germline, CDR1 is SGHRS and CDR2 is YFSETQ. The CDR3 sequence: CASSLLAGSGNEQFF. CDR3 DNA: TGCGCCAGCAGCTTACTAGCGGGCTCGGGCAATGAGCAGTTCTTC.

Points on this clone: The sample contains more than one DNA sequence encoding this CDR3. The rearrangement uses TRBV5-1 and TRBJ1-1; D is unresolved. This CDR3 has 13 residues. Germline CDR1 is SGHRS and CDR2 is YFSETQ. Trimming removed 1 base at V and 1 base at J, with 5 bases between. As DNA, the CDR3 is TGCGCCAGCAGCTTGACGGGGAACACTGAAGCTTTCTTT. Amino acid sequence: CASSLTGNTEAFF.

For the CDR3, the DNA is TGCGCCAGCAGCACCCGACAGGAATCTGAAACGTCACCCCTCCACTTT. Translated: CASSTRQESETSPLHF. V is TRBV5-1 and J is TRBJ1-6; tentative D call: TRBD1 (6 bases). CDR1 and CDR2 from the germline V gene are SGHRS and YFSETQ. The CDR3 spans 16 residues. Between the trimmed V and J ends, which lost 4 bases and 10 bases, there was a span of 21 bases.

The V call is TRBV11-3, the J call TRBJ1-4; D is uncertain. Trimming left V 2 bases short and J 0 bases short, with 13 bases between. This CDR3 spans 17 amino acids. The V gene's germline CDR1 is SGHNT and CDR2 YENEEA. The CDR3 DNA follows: TGTGCCAGCAGCTTATTGCGGGCTTATGCAACTAATGAAAAACTGTTTTTT. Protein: CASSLLRAYATNEKLFF.

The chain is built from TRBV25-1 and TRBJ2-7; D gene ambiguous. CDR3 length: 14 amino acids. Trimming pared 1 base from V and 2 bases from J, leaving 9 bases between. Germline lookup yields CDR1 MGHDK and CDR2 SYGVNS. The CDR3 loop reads CASSELGAPYEQYF. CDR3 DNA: TGTGCCAGCAGTGAATTGGGCGCCCCCTACGAGCAGTACTTC.

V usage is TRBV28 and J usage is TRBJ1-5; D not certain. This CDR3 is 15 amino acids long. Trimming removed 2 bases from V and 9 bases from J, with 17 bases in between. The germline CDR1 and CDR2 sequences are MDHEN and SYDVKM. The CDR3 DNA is TGTGCCAGCAGTTTACAGATGGGAGCGTTATCGCCCCAGCATTTT. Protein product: CASSLQMGALSPQHF.

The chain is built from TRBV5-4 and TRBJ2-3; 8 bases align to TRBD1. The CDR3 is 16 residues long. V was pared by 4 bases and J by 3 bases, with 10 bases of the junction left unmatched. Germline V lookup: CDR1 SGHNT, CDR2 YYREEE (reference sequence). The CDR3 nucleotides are TGTGCCAGCAGCCTTGGAGGACAGGGAGGTACAGATACGCAGTATTTT. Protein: CASSLGGQGGTDTQYF.

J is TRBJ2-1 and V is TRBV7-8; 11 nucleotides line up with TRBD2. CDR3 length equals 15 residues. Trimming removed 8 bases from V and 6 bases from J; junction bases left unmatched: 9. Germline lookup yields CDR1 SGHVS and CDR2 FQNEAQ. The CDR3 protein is CASAPTSGIINEQFF. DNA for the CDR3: TGTGCCAGCGCCCCGACTAGCGGGATTATCAATGAGCAGTTCTTC.

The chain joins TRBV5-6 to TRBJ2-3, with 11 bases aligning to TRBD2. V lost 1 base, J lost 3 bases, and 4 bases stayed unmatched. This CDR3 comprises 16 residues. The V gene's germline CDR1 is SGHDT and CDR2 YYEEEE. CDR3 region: CASSLQLAGVTDTQYF. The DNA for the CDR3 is TGTGCCAGCAGCTTGCAACTAGCGGGGGTGACAGATACGCAGTATTTT.

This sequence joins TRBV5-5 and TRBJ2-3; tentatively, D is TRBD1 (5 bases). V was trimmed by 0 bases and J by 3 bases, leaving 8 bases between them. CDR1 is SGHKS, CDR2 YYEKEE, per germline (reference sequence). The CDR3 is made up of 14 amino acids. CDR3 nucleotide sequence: TGTGCCAGCAGCTTGGCAGGGCAGACAGATACGCAGTATTTT. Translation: CASSLAGQTDTQYF.

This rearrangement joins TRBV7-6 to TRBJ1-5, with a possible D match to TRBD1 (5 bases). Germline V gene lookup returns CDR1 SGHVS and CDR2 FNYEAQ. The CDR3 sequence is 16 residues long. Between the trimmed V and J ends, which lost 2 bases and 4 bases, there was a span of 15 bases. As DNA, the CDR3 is TGTGCCAGCAGCTTACCGGGGGGGGTCGGAAATCAGCCCCAGCATTTT. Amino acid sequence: CASSLPGGVGNQPQHF. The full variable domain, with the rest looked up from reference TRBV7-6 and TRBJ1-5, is GAGVSQSPRYKVTKRGQDVALRCDPISGHVSLYWYRQALGQGPEFLTYFNYEAQQDKSGLPNDRFSAERPEGSISTLTIQRTEQRDSAMYRCASSLPGGVGNQPQHFGDGTRLSIL.

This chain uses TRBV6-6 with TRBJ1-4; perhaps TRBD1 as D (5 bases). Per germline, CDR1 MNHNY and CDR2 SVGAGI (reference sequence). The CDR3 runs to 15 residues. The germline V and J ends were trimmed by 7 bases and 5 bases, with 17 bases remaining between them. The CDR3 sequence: CASTSPGQENEKLFF. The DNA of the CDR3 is TGTGCCAGCACTTCCCCCGGACAAGAGAATGAAAAACTGTTTTTT.